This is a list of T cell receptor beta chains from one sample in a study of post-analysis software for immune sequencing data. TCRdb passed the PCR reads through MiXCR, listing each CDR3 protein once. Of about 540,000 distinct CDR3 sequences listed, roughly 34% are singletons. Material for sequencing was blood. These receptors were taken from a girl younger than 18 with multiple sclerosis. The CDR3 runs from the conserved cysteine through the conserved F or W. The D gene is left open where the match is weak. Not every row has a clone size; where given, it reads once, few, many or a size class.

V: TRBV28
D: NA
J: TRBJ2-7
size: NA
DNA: TGTGCCAGCAGGGGAGGGGACACCAACTCCTACGAGCAGTACTTC
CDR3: CASRGGDTNSYEQYF

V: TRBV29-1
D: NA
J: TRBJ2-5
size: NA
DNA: TGCAGCGTCTCGGACGGGCAAGAGACCCAGTACTTC
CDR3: CSVSDGQETQYF

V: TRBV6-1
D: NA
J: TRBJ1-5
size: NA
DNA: TGTGCCAGCAGTGCACGGGTTGATCAGCCCCAGCATTTT
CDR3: CASSARVDQPQHF

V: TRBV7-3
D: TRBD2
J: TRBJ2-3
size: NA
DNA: TGTGCCAGCAGCTCACCTGTTAGCGGGGGAGGCACAGATACGCAGTATTTT
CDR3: CASSSPVSGGGTDTQYF

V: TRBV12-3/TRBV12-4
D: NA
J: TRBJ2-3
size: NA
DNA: TGTGCCAGCAGAAGGAGAGCCATCACAGATGCGCAGTATTTT
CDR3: CASRRRAITDAQYF

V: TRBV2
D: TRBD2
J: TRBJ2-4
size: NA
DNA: TGTGCCAACCTACTAGCGACGGGAAACATTCAGTACTTC
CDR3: CANLLATGNIQYF

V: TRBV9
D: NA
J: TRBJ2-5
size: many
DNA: TGTGCCAGCAGCGTAGGCGGTTCCCAAGAGACCCAGTACTTC
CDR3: CASSVGGSQETQYF

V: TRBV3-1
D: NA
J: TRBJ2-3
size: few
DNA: TGTGCCAGCAGCCAAGCCGGCGCCTCAGGTACGCAGTATTTT
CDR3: CASSQAGASGTQYF

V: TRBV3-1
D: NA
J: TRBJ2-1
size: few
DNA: TGTGCCAGCAGCCAAGGTGTCCAGTCCTACAATGAGCAGTTCTTC
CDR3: CASSQGVQSYNEQFF

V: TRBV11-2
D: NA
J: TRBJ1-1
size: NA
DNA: TGTGCCAGCAGCTTAGTCTCCGGGAACACTGAAGCTTTCTTT
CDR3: CASSLVSGNTEAFF

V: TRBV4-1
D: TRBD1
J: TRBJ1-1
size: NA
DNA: TGCGCCAGCAGCAACCCCGGGACAGGGGGCGTCAGGATGGCTGAAGCTTTCTTT
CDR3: CASSNPGTGGVRMAEAFF

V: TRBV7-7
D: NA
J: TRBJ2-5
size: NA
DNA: TGTGCCAGCAGCGGTAGGGGGGGCACGCAAGAGACCCAGTACTTC
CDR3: CASSGRGGTQETQYF

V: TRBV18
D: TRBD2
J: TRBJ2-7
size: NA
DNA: TGTGCCAGCTCACCCGGACTAGCGGGGAAACGCTCCTACAATGAGCAGTACTTC
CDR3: CASSPGLAGKRSYNEQYF

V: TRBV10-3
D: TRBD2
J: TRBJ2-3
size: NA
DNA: TGTGCCATCAGCGCGGGGGACGGAGGTATTGCGCAGTATTTT
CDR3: CAISAGDGGIAQYF

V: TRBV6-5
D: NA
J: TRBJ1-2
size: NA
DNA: TGTGCCAGCAGTTACAGCGGGGGTCCTAACTATGGCTACACCTTC
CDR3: CASSYSGGPNYGYTF

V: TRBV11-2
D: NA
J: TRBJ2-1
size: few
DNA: TGTGCCAGCAGCTTAGGTTTGTTAGAGGATGAGCAGTTCTTC
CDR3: CASSLGLLEDEQFF

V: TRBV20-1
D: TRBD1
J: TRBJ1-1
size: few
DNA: TGCAGTGCCCCCGACAGGGTTCACACTGAAGCTTTCTTT
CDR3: CSAPDRVHTEAFF

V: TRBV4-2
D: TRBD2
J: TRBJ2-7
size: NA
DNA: TGTGCCAGCAGCCAAGGGCGGGGGGGCCCCGAGCAGTACTTC
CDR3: CASSQGRGGPEQYF

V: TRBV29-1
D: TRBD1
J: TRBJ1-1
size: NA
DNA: TGCAGCGTCCCTACAGGGGCTGAAGCTTTCTTT
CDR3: CSVPTGAEAFF

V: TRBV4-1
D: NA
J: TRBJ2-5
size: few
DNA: TGCGCCAGCAGCCAAGAACCCGCAGGGAGACAAGAGACCCAGTACTTC
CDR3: CASSQEPAGRQETQYF

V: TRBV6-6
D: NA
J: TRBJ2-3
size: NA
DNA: TGTGCCAGCAGTTATCCCCAGCCGTATTTT
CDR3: CASSYPQPYF

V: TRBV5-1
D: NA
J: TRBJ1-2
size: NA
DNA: TGCGCCAGCAGCAGTACAGAGGACACTAACTATGGCTACACCTTC
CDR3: CASSSTEDTNYGYTF

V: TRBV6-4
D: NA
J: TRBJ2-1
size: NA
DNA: TGTGCCAGCAGCGGTGGGGGCAATGAGCAGTTCTTC
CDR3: CASSGGGNEQFF

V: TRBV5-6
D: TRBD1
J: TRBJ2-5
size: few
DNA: TGTGCCAGCAGCCCATTGGACAGGCGGGAGACCCAGTACTTC
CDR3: CASSPLDRRETQYF

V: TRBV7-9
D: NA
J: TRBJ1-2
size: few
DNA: TGTGCCAGCAGCTTAGGGCCAGCCTTTGGCTACACCTTC
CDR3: CASSLGPAFGYTF

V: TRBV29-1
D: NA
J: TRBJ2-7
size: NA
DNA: TGCAGCGCCCGACTGATCCATGAGCAGTACTTC
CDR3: CSARLIHEQYF

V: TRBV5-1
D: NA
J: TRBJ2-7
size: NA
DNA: TGCGCCAGCAGCGGCGGACCATGGGAAGCCTACGAGCAGTACTTC
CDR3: CASSGGPWEAYEQYF

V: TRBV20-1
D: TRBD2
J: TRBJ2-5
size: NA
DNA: TGCAGTGCTAGAGCGGGGGGGATCCAAGAGACCCAGTACTTC
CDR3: CSARAGGIQETQYF

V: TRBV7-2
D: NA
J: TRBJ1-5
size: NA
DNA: TGTGCCAGCAGCTTAGCGGGCAGGGGACTTCAGCCCCAGCATTTT
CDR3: CASSLAGRGLQPQHF

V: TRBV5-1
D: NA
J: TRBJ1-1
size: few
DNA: TGCGCCAGCAGCTCGGACCGCCAGGCTTTGAACACTGAAGCTTTCTTT
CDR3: CASSSDRQALNTEAFF

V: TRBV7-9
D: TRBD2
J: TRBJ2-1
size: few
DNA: TGTGCCAGCAGCTTAGGGGGACTAGCGGGGGACTACAATGAGCAGTTCTTC
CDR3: CASSLGGLAGDYNEQFF

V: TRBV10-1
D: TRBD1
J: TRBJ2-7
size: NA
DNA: TGCGCCAGCAGTGCGACGACAGGGGGTAAGAACGAGCAGTACTTC
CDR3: CASSATTGGKNEQYF

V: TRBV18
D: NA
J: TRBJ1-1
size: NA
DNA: TGTGCCAGCTCAGGGGGGCTGATGAACACTGAAGCTTTCTTT
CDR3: CASSGGLMNTEAFF

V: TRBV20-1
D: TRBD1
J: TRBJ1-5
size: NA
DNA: TGCAGTGCGGCTAGACAGGGGGCGAGCAATCAGCCCCAGCATTTT
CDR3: CSAARQGASNQPQHF

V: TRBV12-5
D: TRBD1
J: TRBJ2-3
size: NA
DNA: TGTGCTAGTCGGTACAGGGGAAGCAGCACAGATACGCAGTATTTT
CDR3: CASRYRGSSTDTQYF

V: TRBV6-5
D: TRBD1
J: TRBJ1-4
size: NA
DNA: TGTGCCAGCAGTCGAGACAGGGTGAAGGAAAAACTGTTTTTT
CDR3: CASSRDRVKEKLFF

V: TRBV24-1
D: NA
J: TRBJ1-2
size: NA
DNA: TGTGCCACCAATCGAGACGGCGGCTATGGCTACACCTTC
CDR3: CATNRDGGYGYTF

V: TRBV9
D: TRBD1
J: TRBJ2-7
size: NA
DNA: TGTGCCAGCAGCGTTGAAGGGGGCTTTTCCTACGAGCAGTACTTC
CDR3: CASSVEGGFSYEQYF

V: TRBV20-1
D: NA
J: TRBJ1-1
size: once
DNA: TGCAGTGCTAGGAAGACTGAAGCTTTCTTT
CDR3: CSARKTEAFF

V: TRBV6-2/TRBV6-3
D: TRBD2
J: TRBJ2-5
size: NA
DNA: TGTGCCAGCAGCCGACTAGCGGGGGGCTACCAAGAGACCCAGTACTTC
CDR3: CASSRLAGGYQETQYF

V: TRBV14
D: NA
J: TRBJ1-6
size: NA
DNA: TGTGCCAGCAGCCAAGATCCGGGGAGCTCCTATAATTCACCCCTCCACTTT
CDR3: CASSQDPGSSYNSPLHF

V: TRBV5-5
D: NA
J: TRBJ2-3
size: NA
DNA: TGTGCCAGCAGCTTGGAGGCAGGGAGGCAGTATTTT
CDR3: CASSLEAGRQYF

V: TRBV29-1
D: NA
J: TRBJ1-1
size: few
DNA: TGCAGCGTTGTGCGACCTATGAACACTGAAGCTTTCTTT
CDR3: CSVVRPMNTEAFF

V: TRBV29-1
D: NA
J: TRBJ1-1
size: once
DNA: TGCAGCGTTGAGGGGGTAGGGGCTGACAAAGCTTTCTTT
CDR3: CSVEGVGADKAFF

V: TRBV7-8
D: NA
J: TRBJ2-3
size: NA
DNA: TGTGCCAGCAGCTTATCTCGGGGCCCATCAGGGGCAGATACGCAGTATTTT
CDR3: CASSLSRGPSGADTQYF

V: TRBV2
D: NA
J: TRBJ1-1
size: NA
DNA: TGTGCCAGCAGTGTTGGGGCAGGGGTTCCTGACACTGAAGCTTTCTTT
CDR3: CASSVGAGVPDTEAFF

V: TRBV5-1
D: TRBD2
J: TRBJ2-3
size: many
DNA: TGTGCCAGCAGCTTAACTAGCGGGGGCACAGATACGCAGTATTTT
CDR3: CASSLTSGGTDTQYF